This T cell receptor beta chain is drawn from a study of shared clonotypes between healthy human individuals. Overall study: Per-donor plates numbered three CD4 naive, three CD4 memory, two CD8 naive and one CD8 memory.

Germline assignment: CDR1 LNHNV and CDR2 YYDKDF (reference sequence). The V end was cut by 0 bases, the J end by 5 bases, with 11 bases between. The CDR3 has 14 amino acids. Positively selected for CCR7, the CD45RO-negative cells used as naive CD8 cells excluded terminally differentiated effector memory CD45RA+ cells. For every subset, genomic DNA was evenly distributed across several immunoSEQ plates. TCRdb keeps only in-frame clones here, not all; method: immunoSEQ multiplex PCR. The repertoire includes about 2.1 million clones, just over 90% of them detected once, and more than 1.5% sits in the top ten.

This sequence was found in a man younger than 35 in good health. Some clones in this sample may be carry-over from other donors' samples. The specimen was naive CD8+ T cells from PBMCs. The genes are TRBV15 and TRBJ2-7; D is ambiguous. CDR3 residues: CATSRDQVANEQYF. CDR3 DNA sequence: TGTGCCACCAGCAGAGATCAGGTCGCCAACGAGCAGTACTTC.